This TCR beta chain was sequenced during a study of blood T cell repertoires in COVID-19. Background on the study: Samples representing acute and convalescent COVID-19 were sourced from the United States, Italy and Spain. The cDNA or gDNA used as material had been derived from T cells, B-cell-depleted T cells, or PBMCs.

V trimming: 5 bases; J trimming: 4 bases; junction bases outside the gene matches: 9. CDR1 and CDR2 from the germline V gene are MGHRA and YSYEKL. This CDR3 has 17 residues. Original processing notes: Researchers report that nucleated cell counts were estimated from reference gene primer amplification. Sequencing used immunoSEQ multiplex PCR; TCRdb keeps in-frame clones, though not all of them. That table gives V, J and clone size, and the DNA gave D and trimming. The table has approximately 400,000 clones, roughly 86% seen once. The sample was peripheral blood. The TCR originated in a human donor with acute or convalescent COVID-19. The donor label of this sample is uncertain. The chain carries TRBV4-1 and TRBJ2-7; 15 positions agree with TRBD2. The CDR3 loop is CASSSYSGTSGGYEQYF. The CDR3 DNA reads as TGCGCCAGCAGCTCCTACTCCGGGACTAGCGGGGGGTACGAGCAGTACTTC.